This TCR beta chain came from a study of blood T cell repertoires in COVID-19. The wider study: Samples came from the United States, Italy and Spain, spanning acute and convalescent COVID-19. PBMCs, B-cell-depleted T cells, or T cells provided the cDNA or gDNA that made up the material.

How the authors handled the data: How many nucleated cells were present was estimated from reference gene primer amplification. The method was immunoSEQ multiplex PCR; TCRdb's version includes in-frame clones alone and lacks a portion of them. That table gives V, J and clone size, and the DNA gave D and trimming. The repertoire holds roughly 80,000 clones, with around nine tenths as singletons. The CDR3 totals 14 residues. This chain joins TRBV21-1 and TRBJ1-5; the D call in the table, TRBD1, was not verified against the DNA. TRBV21-1 is a listed pseudogene. The origin of this receptor is a woman over 75 with active or convalescent COVID-19. Material for sequencing was peripheral blood. The chain's CDR3 is CAKQGGRKNQPQHF. The CDR3 DNA reads TGTGCCAAGCAGGGGGGACGGAAGAATCAGCCCCAGCATTTT.